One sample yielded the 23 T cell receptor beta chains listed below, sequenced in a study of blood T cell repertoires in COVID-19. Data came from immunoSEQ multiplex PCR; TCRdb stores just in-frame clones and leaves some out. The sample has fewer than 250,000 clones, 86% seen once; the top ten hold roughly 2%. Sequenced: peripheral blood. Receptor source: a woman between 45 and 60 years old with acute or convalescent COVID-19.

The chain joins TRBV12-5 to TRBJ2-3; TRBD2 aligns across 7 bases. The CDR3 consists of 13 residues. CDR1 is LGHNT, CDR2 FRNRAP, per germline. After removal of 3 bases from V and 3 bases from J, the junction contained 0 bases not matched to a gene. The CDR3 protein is CASGFSGTDTQYF. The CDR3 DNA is TGTGCTAGTGGTTTTAGCGGGACAGATACGCAGTATTTT.

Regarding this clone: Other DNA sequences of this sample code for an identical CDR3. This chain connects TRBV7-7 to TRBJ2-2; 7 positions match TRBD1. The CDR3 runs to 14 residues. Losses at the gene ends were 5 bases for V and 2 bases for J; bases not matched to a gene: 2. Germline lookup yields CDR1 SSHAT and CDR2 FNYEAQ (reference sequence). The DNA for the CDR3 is TGTGCCAGCAGCCGGGACAGAAACACCGGGGAGCTGTTTTTT. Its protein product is CASSRDRNTGELFF.

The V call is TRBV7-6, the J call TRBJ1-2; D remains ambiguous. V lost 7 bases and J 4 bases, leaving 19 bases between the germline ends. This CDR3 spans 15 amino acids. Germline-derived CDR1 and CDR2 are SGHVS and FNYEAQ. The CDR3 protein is CASTAAREVGYGYTF. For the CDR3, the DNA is TGTGCCAGCACCGCCGCGCGGGAAGTAGGCTATGGCTACACCTTC.

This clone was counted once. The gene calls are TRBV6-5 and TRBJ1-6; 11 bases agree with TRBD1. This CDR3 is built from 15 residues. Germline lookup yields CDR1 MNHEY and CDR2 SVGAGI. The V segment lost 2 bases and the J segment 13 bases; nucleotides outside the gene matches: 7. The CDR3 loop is CASSYRTGGAFPLHF. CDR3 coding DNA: TGTGCCAGCAGTTACCGGACAGGGGGCGCGTTTCCCCTCCACTTT.

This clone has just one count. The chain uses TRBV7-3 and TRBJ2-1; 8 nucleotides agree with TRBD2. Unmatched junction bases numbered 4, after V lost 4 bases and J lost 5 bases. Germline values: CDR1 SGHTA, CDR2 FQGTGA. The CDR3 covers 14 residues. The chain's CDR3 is CASSSLAENNEQFF. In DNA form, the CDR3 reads TGTGCCAGCAGCTCACTAGCGGAGAACAATGAGCAGTTCTTC.

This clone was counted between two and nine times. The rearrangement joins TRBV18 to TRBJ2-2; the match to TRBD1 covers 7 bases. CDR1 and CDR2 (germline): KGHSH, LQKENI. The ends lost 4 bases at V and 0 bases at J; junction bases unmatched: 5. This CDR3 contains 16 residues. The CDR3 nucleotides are TGTGCCAGCTCACAGTCCGGGACAGCGAACACCGGGGAGCTGTTTTTT. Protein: CASSQSGTANTGELFF.

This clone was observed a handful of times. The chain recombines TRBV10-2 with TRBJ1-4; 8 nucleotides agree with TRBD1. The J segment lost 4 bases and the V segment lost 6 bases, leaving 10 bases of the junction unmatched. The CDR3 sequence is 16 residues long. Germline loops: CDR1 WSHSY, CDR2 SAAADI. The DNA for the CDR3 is TGCGCCAGCAGGCAGGGGGCTCTTTGGGGTAATGAAAAACTGTTTTTT. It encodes CASRQGALWGNEKLFF.

In DNA, the CDR3 is TGTGCCAGCAGTGATCTCTCTTCAGGGGCTAATGAAAAACTGTTTTTT. Amino acids: CASSDLSSGANEKLFF. V is TRBV2 and J is TRBJ1-4; possible D gene TRBD1, 6 bases. The CDR3 runs 16 residues. Trimming pared 3 bases from V and 3 bases from J, leaving 14 bases between. CDR1 and CDR2 (germline): SNHLY, FYNNEI.

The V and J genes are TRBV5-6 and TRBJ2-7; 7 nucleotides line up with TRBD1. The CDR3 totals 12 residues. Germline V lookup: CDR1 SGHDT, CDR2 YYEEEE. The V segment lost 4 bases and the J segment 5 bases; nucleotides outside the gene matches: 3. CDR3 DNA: TGTGCCAGCAGCACAACAGGGGACGAGCAGTACTTC. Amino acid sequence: CASSTTGDEQYF.

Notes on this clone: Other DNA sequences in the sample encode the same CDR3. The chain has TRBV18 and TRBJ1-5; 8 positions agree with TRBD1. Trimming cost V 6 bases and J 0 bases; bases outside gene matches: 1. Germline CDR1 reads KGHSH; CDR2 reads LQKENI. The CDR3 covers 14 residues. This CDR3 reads CASSGQDSNQPQHF. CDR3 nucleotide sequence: TGTGCCAGCTCGGGACAGGATAGCAATCAGCCCCAGCATTTT.

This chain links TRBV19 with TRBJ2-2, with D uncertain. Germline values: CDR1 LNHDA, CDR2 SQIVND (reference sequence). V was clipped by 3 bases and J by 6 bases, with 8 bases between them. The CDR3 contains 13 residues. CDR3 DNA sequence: TGTGCCAGTAGTATTGAGGCAGCCGGGGAGCTGTTTTTT. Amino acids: CASSIEAAGELFF.

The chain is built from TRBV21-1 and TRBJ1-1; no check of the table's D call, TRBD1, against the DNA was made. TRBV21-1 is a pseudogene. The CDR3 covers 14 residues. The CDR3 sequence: CASRGQGPVTEAFF. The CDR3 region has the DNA TGTGCCAGCAGGGGACAGGGCCCCGTCACTGAAGCTTTCTTT.

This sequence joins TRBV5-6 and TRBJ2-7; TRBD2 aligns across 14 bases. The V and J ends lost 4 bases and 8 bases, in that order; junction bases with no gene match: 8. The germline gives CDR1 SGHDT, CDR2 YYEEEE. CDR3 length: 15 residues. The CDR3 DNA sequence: TGTGCCAGCAGCCGGCGGGGACTAGCGGGAGAAAAGCAGTACTTC. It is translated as CASSRRGLAGEKQYF.

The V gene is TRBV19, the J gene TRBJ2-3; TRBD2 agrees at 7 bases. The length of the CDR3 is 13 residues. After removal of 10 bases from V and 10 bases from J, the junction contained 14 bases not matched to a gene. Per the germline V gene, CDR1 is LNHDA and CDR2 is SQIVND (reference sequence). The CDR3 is CATSGTDMEAQYF. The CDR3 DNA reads TGTGCCACCAGCGGGACCGACATGGAAGCGCAGTATTTT. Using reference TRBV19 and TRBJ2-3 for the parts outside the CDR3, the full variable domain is DGGITQSPKYLFRKEGQNVTLSCEQNLNHDAMYWYRQDPGQGLRLIYYSQIVNDFQKGDIAEGYSVSREKKESFPLTVTSAQKNPTAFYLCATSGTDMEAQYFGPGTRLTVL.

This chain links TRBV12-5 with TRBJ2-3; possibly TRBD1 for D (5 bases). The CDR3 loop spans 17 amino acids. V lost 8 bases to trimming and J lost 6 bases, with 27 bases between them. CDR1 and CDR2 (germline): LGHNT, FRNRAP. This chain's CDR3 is CASRVGVGLDMTDTQYF. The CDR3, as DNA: TGTGCTAGTAGGGTTGGGGTGGGGCTAGATATGACGGATACGCAGTATTTT.

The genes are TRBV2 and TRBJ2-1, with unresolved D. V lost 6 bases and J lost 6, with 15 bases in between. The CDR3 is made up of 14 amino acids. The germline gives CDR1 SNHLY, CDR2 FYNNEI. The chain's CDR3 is CASRNQLSSNEQFF. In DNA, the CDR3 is TGTGCCAGCAGAAACCAACTCTCTTCCAATGAGCAGTTCTTC. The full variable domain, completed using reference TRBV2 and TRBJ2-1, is EPEVTQTPSHQVTQMGQEVILRCVPISNHLYFYWYRQILGQKVEFLVSFYNNEISEKSEIFDDQFSVERPDGSNFTLKIRSTKLEDSAMYFCASRNQLSSNEQFFGPGTRLTVL.

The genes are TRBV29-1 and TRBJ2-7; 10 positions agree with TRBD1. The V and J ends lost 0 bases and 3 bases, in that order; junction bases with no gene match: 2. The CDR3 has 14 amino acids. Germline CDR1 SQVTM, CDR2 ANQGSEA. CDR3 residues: CSVEDRDRGYEQYF. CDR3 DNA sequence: TGCAGCGTTGAAGATCGGGACAGGGGCTACGAGCAGTACTTC.

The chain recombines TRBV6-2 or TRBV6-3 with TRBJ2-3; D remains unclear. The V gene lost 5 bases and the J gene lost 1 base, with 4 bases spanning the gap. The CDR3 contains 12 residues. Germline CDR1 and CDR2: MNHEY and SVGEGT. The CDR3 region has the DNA TGTGCCAGCAGTCCCGGCACAGATACGCAGTATTTT. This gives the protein CASSPGTDTQYF.

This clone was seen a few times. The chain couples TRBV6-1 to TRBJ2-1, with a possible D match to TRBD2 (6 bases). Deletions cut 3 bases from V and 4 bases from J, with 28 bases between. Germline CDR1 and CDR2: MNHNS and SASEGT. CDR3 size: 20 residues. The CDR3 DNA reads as TGTGCCAGCAGTGACGGACTCCGGGACTTCGGGGGTCGGATTTACAATGAGCAGTTCTTC. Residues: CASSDGLRDFGGRIYNEQFF.

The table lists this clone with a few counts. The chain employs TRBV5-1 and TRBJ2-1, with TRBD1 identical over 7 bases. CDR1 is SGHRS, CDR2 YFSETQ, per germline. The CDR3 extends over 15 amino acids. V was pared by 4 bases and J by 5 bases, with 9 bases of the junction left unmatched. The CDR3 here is CASSPTDRPHNEQFF. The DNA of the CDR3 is TGCGCCAGCAGCCCAACGGACAGGCCCCACAATGAGCAGTTCTTC.

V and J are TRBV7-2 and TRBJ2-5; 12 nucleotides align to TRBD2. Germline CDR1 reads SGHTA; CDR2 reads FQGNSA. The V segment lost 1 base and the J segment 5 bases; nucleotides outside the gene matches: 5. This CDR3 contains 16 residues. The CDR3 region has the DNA TGTGCCAGCAGCTTAGTTACACTAGCGGGAGGTGAGACCCAGTACTTC. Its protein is CASSLVTLAGGETQYF.

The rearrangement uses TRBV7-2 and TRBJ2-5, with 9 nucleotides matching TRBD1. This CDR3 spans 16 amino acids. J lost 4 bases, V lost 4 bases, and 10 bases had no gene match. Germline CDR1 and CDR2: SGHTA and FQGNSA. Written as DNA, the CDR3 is TGTGCCAGCAGCTCTACGACAGGGGGAACAGGAGAGACCCAGTACTTC. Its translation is CASSSTTGGTGETQYF.

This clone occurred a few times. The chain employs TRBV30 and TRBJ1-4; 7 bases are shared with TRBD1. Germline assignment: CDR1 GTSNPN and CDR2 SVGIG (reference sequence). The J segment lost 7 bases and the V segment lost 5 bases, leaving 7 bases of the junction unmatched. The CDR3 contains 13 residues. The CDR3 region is CAWGTGAGEKLFF. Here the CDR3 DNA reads TGTGCCTGGGGTACAGGGGCCGGTGAAAAACTGTTTTTT.